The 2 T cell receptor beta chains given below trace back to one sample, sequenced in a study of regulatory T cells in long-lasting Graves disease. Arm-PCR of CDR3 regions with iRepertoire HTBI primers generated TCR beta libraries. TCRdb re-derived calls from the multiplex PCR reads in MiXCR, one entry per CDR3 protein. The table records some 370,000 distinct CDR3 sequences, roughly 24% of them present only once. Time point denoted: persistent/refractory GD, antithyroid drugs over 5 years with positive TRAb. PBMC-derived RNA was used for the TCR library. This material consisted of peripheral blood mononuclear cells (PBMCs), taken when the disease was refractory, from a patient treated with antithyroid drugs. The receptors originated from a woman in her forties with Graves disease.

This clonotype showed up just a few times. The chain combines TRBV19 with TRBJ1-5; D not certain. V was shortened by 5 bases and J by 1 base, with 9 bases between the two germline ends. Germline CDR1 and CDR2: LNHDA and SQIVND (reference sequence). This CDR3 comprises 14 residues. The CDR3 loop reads CASSWGMSNQPQHF. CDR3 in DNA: TGTGCCAGTAGTTGGGGAATGAGCAATCAGCCCCAGCATTTT.

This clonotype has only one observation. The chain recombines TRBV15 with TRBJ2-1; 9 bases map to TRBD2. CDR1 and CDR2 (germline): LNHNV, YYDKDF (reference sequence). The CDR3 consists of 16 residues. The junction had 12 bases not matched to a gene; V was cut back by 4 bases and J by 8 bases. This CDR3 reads CATSNLGAGGWDEQFF. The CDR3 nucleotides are TGTGCCACCAGCAACCTTGGAGCGGGGGGTTGGGATGAGCAGTTCTTC.